This T cell receptor beta chain is from a study of beta chain features in type 1 diabetes listed by TCRdb under 2018. Turning to the overall study: No differences in mean age, gender distribution, total cell number or subset yield were found between patients and healthy donors. Across all samples, fewer than 110,000,000 sorted cells were examined, and cell number per subset correlated strongly with RNA yield. The study compared the TCRB repertoires of sorted circulating CD4+ T cell subsets in recently diagnosed type 1 diabetes patients with those in matched healthy donors. Regulatory and stem cell-like memory subsets were obtained from only 8 patients and about eight healthy donors, while naive and central memory subsets were obtained from all 30 or so donors.

The High Capacity cDNA Reverse Transcription Kit was used to reverse transcribe all of the isolated RNA, meaning that expressed TCRB transcripts were what got sequenced. Deep immunoSEQ sequencing was applied to naive, central memory and regulatory T cell samples, giving an average of around 4 million total reads per sample. Sorted cells were lysed in RLT buffer and RNA was extracted with DNase-treated RNeasy Micro or Mini kits, depending on cell number. Each cell subset was processed separately to prevent cross-contamination, with patient and healthy donor samples processed together. Using the immunoSEQ multiplex PCR, TCRB sequences were amplified from cDNA into 87-bp fragments spanning the CDR3 region. Sequencing of the amplicons was performed on the Illumina HiSeq platform. In the paper's pipeline: PCR bias was corrected computationally using synthetic template baselines, and reads within Hamming distance 2 were collapsed, with unmergeable singletons discarded. Reads were aligned against IMGT to assign V, D and J genes, CDR3 length and insertions or deletions at six rearrangement sites. Within each subset, clonotype counts were normalized to sorted cell number, and only after that were true diversity and Gini coefficients computed with the tcR R package. The overlap coefficient, calculated on TCRB nucleotide sequences, was used to measure repertoire sharing. TCRdb's version of the immuneACCESS table is confined to in-frame rearrangements and falls short of the full clone set. An unresolved V gene accounts for under half of the shortfall where checked; the remainder is of unknown origin. Clone size and V and J calls were adopted from that table, with D and trimming inferred from the DNA. The sample table holds a few hundred thousand clones, of which over 9% were seen once. About 0.6% of the sample goes to the ten largest clones.

The CDR1 and CDR2 encoded by the germline V gene are SGHDT and YYEEEE. The CDR3 runs 15 residues from the cysteine to the phenylalanine. Of the read, only the CDR3 DNA is kept; its 45 bases are in frame from base 1. V is cut back by 3 bases and J by 5 bases, with 8 bases in the junction unmatched. Each donor gave one peripheral blood draw, approximately 110 mL on average, collected into heparinised tubes. A BD FACSAria II and a panel including CD45RO, CCR7, CD25, CD127, CD95 and CD27 were used to sort naive, central memory, regulatory and stem cell-like memory CD4+ T cells. All sorted populations exceeded 95% purity. Right away, PBMCs were isolated by Lymphoprep density gradient centrifugation and were stained directly, with no culture step. To minimize batch effects, samples were stained and sorted in pairs, one healthy donor with one patient per experiment. Overall study results and their limits: Shorter templates might have been favored by PCR, but patient and control samples were amplified and corrected together, so both groups would have been affected equally by any skew. Naive, central memory and regulatory TCRB repertoires appeared more similar among patients than among healthy donors. Because the HLA sub-analyses included only small numbers of individuals, any influence of HLA type on TCRB rearrangement was left unresolved. Because cDNA rather than genomic DNA was sequenced, highly expressing activated cells could have been over-represented, although no difference in activation and CD3 levels was found between groups. Type 1 diabetes patients showed a moderate but significant shortening of TCRB CDR3 length in all four CD4+ subsets. At VDJ recombination sites, type 1 diabetes patients had fewer insertions and more deleted nucleotides, which implies abnormalities in thymic rearrangement.

On this clone itself: The specificity of this receptor is unknown. Per-base quality was not reported, and no clone a single base away is much larger than it.

The TCR was taken from a man aged 25 to 40 with type 1 diabetes. The chain employs TRBV5-6 and TRBJ2-5, and 9 bases in between align with TRBD2. Specimen: central memory CD4+ T cells from blood. The nucleotide sequence reads as follows: TGTGCCAGCAGCTCCTATAGCGGGAGTAGGGAGACCCAGTACTTC. This sequence encodes CASSSYSGSRETQYF.